This is a list of T cell receptor beta chains from one sample in a study of T cell responses to AZD1222 COVID-19 vaccine. Some clones are missing from TCRdb's copy, which holds only in-frame ones; the method was immunoSEQ multiplex PCR. The table lists roughly 100,000 clones, 80% to 90% of them singletons, with roughly 1.7% in the top ten. The sample here was peripheral blood, taken on day 0 of AZD1222 vaccination. The receptors come from an adult in good health. The CDR3 runs from the conserved cysteine through the conserved F or W. A D gene is named only where the DNA matches it firmly. Part of the rows lack a size; the others show once, few, many or a class for expanded clones.

TRBJ2-6 . few TRBV3-1/TRBV3-2 CASSQDSSGANVLTF TGTGCCAGCAGCCAAGACAGTTCTGGGGCCAACGTCCTGACTTTC
TRBJ1-6 TRBD1 once TRBV28 CASGEGTAYNSPLHF TGTGCCAGTGGGGAGGGGACAGCCTATAATTCACCCCTCCACTTT
TRBJ2-1 . . TRBV3-1/TRBV3-2 CASSQDLRPIEQFF TGTGCCAGCAGCCAAGACCTCCGCCCAATCGAGCAGTTCTTC
TRBJ1-2 . . TRBV10-1 CASSDLSGGAQGYGYTF TGCGCCAGCAGTGATTTATCTGGGGGGGCGCAAGGGTATGGCTACACCTTC
TRBJ2-7 . . TRBV12-5 CASGLWQGDDEQYF TGTGCTAGTGGACTGTGGCAGGGTGACGACGAGCAGTACTTC
TRBJ1-3 TRBD1 . TRBV10-3 CAISGQQNTIYF TGTGCCATCTCGGGACAGCAAAACACCATATATTTT
TRBJ2-7 TRBD2 . TRBV5-1 CASSSSGEAGEQYF TGCGCCAGCAGCTCTAGCGGAGAGGCCGGGGAGCAGTACTTC
TRBJ2-5 TRBD2 . TRBV19 CATGGGGGETQYF TGTGCCACCGGCGGCGGGGGTGGCGAGACCCAGTACTTC
TRBJ1-6 . . TRBV5-6 CASSFTGSGVPNSPLHF TGTGCCAGCAGCTTTACCGGGTCCGGGGTCCCCAATTCACCCCTCCACTTT
TRBJ1-1 . once TRBV6-6 CASSYGGENTEAFF TGTGCCAGCAGTTACGGCGGAGAGAACACTGAAGCTTTCTTT
TRBJ1-3 . . TRBV11-1 CASSSSGEDGNTIYF TGTGCCAGCAGCTCTTCCGGAGAAGATGGAAACACCATATATTTT
TRBJ1-3 . . TRBV9 CASSVAGRGNTIYF TGTGCCAGCAGCGTAGCAGGGCGCGGAAACACCATATATTTT
TRBJ2-7 . . TRBV7-8 CASSQILQGREQYF TGTGCCAGCAGCCAAATCTTACAGGGGAGGGAGCAGTACTTC
TRBJ1-1 TRBD1 . TRBV7-9 CASTTGGGGTEAFF TGTGCCAGCACCACAGGGGGCGGGGGCACTGAAGCTTTCTTT
TRBJ2-7 . . TRBV2 CASTEKLYEQYF TGTGCCAGCACGGAAAAGCTCTACGAGCAGTACTTC
TRBJ1-3 TRBD1 once TRBV3-1/TRBV3-2 CASSPTGGGGNTIYF TGTGCCAGCAGCCCGACAGGGGGCGGTGGAAACACCATATATTTT
TRBJ1-2 . . TRBV5-5 CASRQESNYGYTF TGTGCCAGCAGGCAGGAATCTAACTATGGCTACACCTTC
TRBJ2-7 . . TRBV7-3 CASSLRPDYEQYF TGTGCCAGCAGCTTAAGGCCAGACTACGAGCAGTACTTC
TRBJ2-7 TRBD1 . TRBV7-3 CASSSDRGFEQYF TGTGCCAGCAGCTCGGACAGGGGGTTCGAGCAGTACTTC
TRBJ2-7 . many TRBV7-9 CASSLSLGAAASYEQYF TGTGCCAGCAGCTTATCACTAGGGGCAGCGGCCTCCTACGAGCAGTACTTC
TRBJ1-2 . . TRBV30 CAWTRGGDYGYTF TGTGCCTGGACTCGTGGGGGGGACTATGGCTACACCTTC
TRBJ2-1 . . TRBV9 CASSVELAAGSYNEQFF TGTGCCAGCAGCGTAGAACTCGCGGCAGGGTCCTACAATGAGCAGTTCTTC
TRBJ1-1 TRBD1 . TRBV7-9 CASSSDPGQGHTEAFF TGTGCCAGCAGCTCCGACCCGGGACAGGGCCACACTGAAGCTTTCTTT
TRBJ2-2 TRBD1 . TRBV24-1 CATSDSGGADTGELFF TGTGCCACCAGTGATTCAGGGGGCGCGGACACCGGGGAGCTGTTTTTT
TRBJ1-6 TRBD1 . TRBV10-3 CAISPGGSYNSPLHF TGTGCCATCAGCCCAGGGGGCTCCTATAATTCACCCCTCCACTTT
TRBJ2-7 . . TRBV6-1 CASSENLQGESF TGTGCCAGCAGTGAAAATTTGCAGGGAGAGAGCTTC
TRBJ1-4 . . TRBV9 CASSVGKVGHGVAVNEKLFF TGTGCCAGCAGCGTAGGGAAGGTTGGCCACGGGGTGGCGGTAAATGAAAAACTGTTTTTT
TRBJ1-5 . . TRBV19 CASSGLQGLNQPQHF TGTGCCAGTAGTGGACTCCAGGGGCTGAATCAGCCCCAGCATTTT
TRBJ1-1 . . TRBV5-5 CASSLDPLTEAFF TGTGCCAGCAGCTTGGACCCACTCACTGAAGCTTTCTTT
TRBJ1-4 TRBD1 few TRBV5-1 CASSVGDRGGNEKLFF TGCGCCAGCAGCGTAGGAGACAGGGGTGGTAATGAAAAACTGTTTTTT
TRBJ1-3 . once TRBV19 CASSLRHFSGNTIYF TGTGCCAGTAGTCTCAGGCACTTCTCTGGAAACACCATATATTTT
TRBJ1-6 . . TRBV11-2 CASSFGGTGISPLHF TGTGCCAGCAGCTTTGGTGGAACAGGGATTTCACCCCTCCACTTT
TRBJ2-5 . . TRBV3-1/TRBV3-2 CASSLRTAQETQYF TGTGCCAGCAGCCTTCGGACAGCCCAAGAGACCCAGTACTTC
TRBJ1-1 . . TRBV2 CASSDLGAENTEAFF TGTGCCAGCAGTGATCTGGGGGCGGAGAACACTGAAGCTTTCTTT
TRBJ2-7 . . TRBV5-8 CASSARRGYEQYF TGTGCCAGCAGCGCGAGGCGGGGCTACGAGCAGTACTTC
TRBJ2-1 . . TRBV29-1 CSVGQQSNEQFF TGCAGCGTCGGCCAACAGTCGAATGAGCAGTTCTTC
TRBJ1-4 TRBD1 . TRBV15 CATSSRQGVIEKLFF TGTGCCACCAGCAGCAGACAGGGCGTAATTGAAAAACTGTTTTTT
TRBJ2-2 . . TRBV5-4 CASSSPTGEKTGELFF TGTGCCAGCAGCTCGCCGACAGGTGAAAAAACCGGGGAGCTGTTTTTT
TRBJ2-7 . . TRBV2 CASSPPGRYYEQYF TGTGCCAGCAGCCCACCGGGCCGGTACTACGAGCAGTACTTC
TRBJ1-1 . once TRBV7-8 CASTSNTEAFF TGTGCCTCCACGTCGAACACTGAAGCTTTCTTT
TRBJ1-2 . . TRBV6-5 CASFGTAWNNYGYTF TGTGCCAGCTTCGGGACGGCGTGGAATAACTATGGCTACACCTTC
TRBJ2-7 TRBD2 once TRBV6-1 CASSERASGGDEQYF TGTGCCAGCAGTGAAAGGGCTAGCGGGGGGGACGAGCAGTACTTC
TRBJ1-2 . . TRBV5-5 CASSGENYGYTF TGTGCCAGCAGCGGGGAGAACTATGGCTACACCTTC
TRBJ1-2 . . TRBV11-2 CASSLIPSWNYGYTF TGTGCCAGCAGCCTTATTCCCAGCTGGAACTATGGCTACACCTTC
TRBJ1-1 . once TRBV5-1 CASRDPNTEAFF TGCGCCAGCCGGGACCCTAACACTGAAGCTTTCTTT
TRBJ2-7 TRBD1 . TRBV30 CAWAPGQGYEQYF TGTGCCTGGGCACCGGGACAGGGGTACGAGCAGTACTTC
TRBJ2-3 TRBD1 few TRBV10-3 CAISEGQDTDTQYF TGTGCCATCAGTGAGGGACAGGACACAGATACGCAGTATTTT
TRBJ1-2 TRBD1 . TRBV5-1 CASSRDRDYTGYTF TGCGCCAGCAGCCGGGACAGGGATTATACTGGCTACACCTTC
TRBJ1-2 . . TRBV6-5 CASSYTGWGYTF TGTGCCAGCAGTTACACCGGCTGGGGCTACACCTTC
TRBJ1-1 TRBD1 few TRBV19 CASSMVDRETEAFF TGTGCCAGTAGTATGGTGGACAGGGAGACTGAAGCTTTCTTT
TRBJ2-7 . . TRBV5-1 CASSLSALGYEQYF TGCGCCAGCAGCTTGAGCGCTTTGGGCTACGAGCAGTACTTC
TRBJ1-4 . . TRBV7-9 CASRLQEYPEKLFF TGTGCCAGCAGATTACAGGAATATCCTGAAAAACTGTTTTTT
TRBJ2-5 TRBD2 . TRBV7-3 CASSPTSGGAETQYF TGTGCCAGCAGCCCTACTAGCGGGGGGGCGGAGACCCAGTACTTC
TRBJ1-1 . . TRBV12-3/TRBV12-4 CASSTLRVTEAFF TGTGCCAGCAGTACTCTCAGGGTCACTGAAGCTTTCTTT
TRBJ1-5 . . TRBV5-8 CASSLTNQPQHF TGTGCCAGCAGCTTGACAAACCAGCCCCAGCATTTT